Below are 24 T cell receptor beta chains sequenced from a single sample in a study of persistence of HIV-infected CD4 T cells. The libraries were made with immunoSEQ version 4 in survey mode. The assay was immunoSEQ multiplex PCR, and TCRdb's table has in-frame clones only and misses some. The sample contains tens of thousands of clones, 82% of which appear only once. Their antigens are not known. Stimulation used 8.5 to 10 ug/mL lysate from CMV-infected fibroblasts. CD40L/CD69 double-negative CD45RO-high memory CD4+ T cells were collected. The sequencing here drew on CD4+ T cells sorted from PBMCs after approximately 19-hour stimulation, taken from a patient who received antiretroviral therapy. These receptors all stem from an adult woman with HIV who was CMV-seropositive.

The chain carries TRBV27 and TRBJ2-7; 9 nucleotides match TRBD2. Germline values: CDR1 MNHEY, CDR2 SMNVEV (reference sequence). V was clipped by 5 bases and J by 1 base; unmatched bases: 9. The CDR3 spans 16 residues. The CDR3 loop reads CASSRRRGGASYEQYF. CDR3 bases: TGTGCCAGCAGTCGACGGCGGGGGGGCGCATCCTACGAGCAGTACTTC.

The chain is built from TRBV9 and TRBJ1-6; D remains unclear. The CDR3 runs 16 residues. Germline loops: CDR1 SGDLS, CDR2 YYNGEE. V was trimmed by 0 bases and J by 7 bases, leaving 14 bases between them. The CDR3, as DNA: TGTGCCAGCAGCGTAGGTGAGGGCAGCCGAAATTCACCCCTCCACTTT. It specifies CASSVGEGSRNSPLHF.

The rearrangement uses TRBV7-2 and TRBJ1-5; D call uncertain. The germline V and J ends were trimmed by 1 base and 0 bases, with 10 bases remaining between them. Per the germline V gene, CDR1 is SGHTA and CDR2 is FQGNSA. The CDR3 length is 16 residues. CDR3 protein: CASSLVGSFSNQPQHF. DNA of the CDR3: TGTGCCAGCAGCTTAGTCGGCTCTTTTAGCAATCAGCCCCAGCATTTT.

V gene TRBV12-3 or TRBV12-4 combines with J gene TRBJ2-1, with D unresolved. Trimming pared 3 bases from V and 5 bases from J, leaving 8 bases between. There are 13 residues in the CDR3. The CDR3: CASSFLSNNEQFF. The CDR3 DNA follows: TGTGCCAGCAGTTTTTTATCCAACAATGAGCAGTTCTTC.

This rearrangement joins TRBV18 to TRBJ2-5, with D unresolved. The germline V gene has CDR1 KGHSH and CDR2 LQKENI. CDR3 length: 11 residues. V shed 6 bases and J shed 5 bases, with 7 bases lying between them. The CDR3 nucleotides read TGTGCCAGCTCGCCCGGGGAGACCCAGTACTTC. Encoded protein: CASSPGETQYF.

CDR3 DNA: TGTGCCACCCAGGGGTTCGGTGAAGCTTTCTTT. It translates to CATQGFGEAFF. This chain links TRBV24-1 with TRBJ1-1; D is perhaps TRBD1 (6 bases). This CDR3 has 11 residues. Germline V lookup: CDR1 KGHDR, CDR2 SFDVKD. V lost 9 bases and J 7 bases, leaving 11 bases between the germline ends.

The V call is TRBV29-1, the J call TRBJ2-1, with a possible D match to TRBD2 (6 bases). The CDR3 has 15 amino acids. V gave up 3 bases and J gave up 6 bases, with 18 bases separating them. Germline V gene sequence: CDR1 SQVTM, CDR2 ANQGSEA. The CDR3 is CSVEGRDGLFNEQFF. In DNA, the CDR3 is TGCAGCGTTGAGGGCCGGGACGGACTATTCAATGAGCAGTTCTTC.

The rearrangement joins TRBV27 to TRBJ2-1, with 7 bases matching TRBD2. With V trimmed by 6 bases and J by 5 bases, 13 bases remained unmatched. Germline lookup yields CDR1 MNHEY and CDR2 SMNVEV (reference sequence). The CDR3 has 16 amino acids. CDR3 nucleotide sequence: TGTGCCAGCAGGTGGGGGGGAGGCACTAAGAACAATGAGCAGTTCTTC. Amino acid sequence: CASRWGGGTKNNEQFF.

This chain uses TRBV24-1 with TRBJ1-2; no definite D call. This CDR3 is built from 13 residues. The germline gives CDR1 KGHDR, CDR2 SFDVKD. The V end lost 2 bases, the J end lost 7 bases, and 10 bases lay between the germline ends. In DNA form, the CDR3 reads TGTGCCACCAGTGATTCGGGCCGATCTGGCTACACCTTC. Its translation is CATSDSGRSGYTF.

J is TRBJ1-5 and V is TRBV24-1; possible D gene TRBD1, 5 bases. This CDR3 region has 15 residues. Germline assignment: CDR1 KGHDR and CDR2 SFDVKD. V was trimmed by 6 bases and J by 3 bases, leaving 14 bases between them. CDR3 nucleotide sequence: TGTGCCACCAGTTTTGGGCAGGGACTCAATCAGCCCCAGCATTTT. Amino acid sequence: CATSFGQGLNQPQHF.

The chain is built from TRBV10-1 and TRBJ2-1; TRBD2 might be the D (6 bases). Germline values: CDR1 WNHNN, CDR2 SYGVQD (reference sequence). Deletions cut 3 bases from V and 10 bases from J, with 13 bases between. The CDR3 loop spans 13 amino acids. The CDR3 sequence is CASSDGLSDEQFF. The CDR3, as DNA: TGCGCCAGCAGTGACGGACTATCGGACGAGCAGTTCTTC.

The chain joins TRBV7-2 to TRBJ1-1; 8 nucleotides line up with TRBD1. Germline V gene data show CDR1 as SGHTA and CDR2 as FQGNSA. The V and J ends lost 2 bases and 7 bases, in that order; junction bases with no gene match: 12. The CDR3 runs to 16 residues. CDR3 sequence: CASSLWGQAVPSEAFF. The CDR3, as DNA: TGTGCCAGCAGCTTATGGGGACAGGCCGTCCCAAGTGAAGCTTTCTTT.

The chain has TRBV15 and TRBJ1-2, with 7 bases fitting TRBD1. This CDR3 is built from 16 residues. Unmatched junction bases numbered 10, after V lost 5 bases and J lost 1 base. Germline loops: CDR1 LNHNV, CDR2 YYDKDF (reference sequence). The CDR3 DNA sequence: TGTGCCACCAGCGTTCACAGGGGCCTTCGTAACTATGGCTACACCTTC. Encoded protein: CATSVHRGLRNYGYTF. Based on the CDR3 plus reference TRBV15 and TRBJ1-2, the full variable domain is DAMVIQNPRYQVTQFGKPVTLSCSQTLNHNVMYWYQQKSSQAPKLLFHYYDKDFNNEADTPDNFQSRRPNTSFCFLDIRSPGLGDTAMYLCATSVHRGLRNYGYTFGSGTRLTVV.

The gene calls are TRBV27 and TRBJ2-7; no clear D. Per the germline V gene, CDR1 is MNHEY and CDR2 is SMNVEV (reference sequence). The germline V and J ends were trimmed by 2 bases and 7 bases, with 6 bases remaining between them. The CDR3 runs 11 residues. The CDR3 nucleotides are TGTGCCAGCAGTTTAAGGCAGGAGCAGTACTTC. It is translated as CASSLRQEQYF.

The chain joins TRBV2 to TRBJ1-5; D not resolved. V shed 2 bases and J shed 0 bases, with 14 bases lying between them. Germline values: CDR1 SNHLY, CDR2 FYNNEI. The CDR3 totals 17 residues. This CDR3 reads CASSETPEKYSNQPQHF. In nucleotides, the CDR3 is TGTGCCAGCAGTGAAACGCCAGAGAAATATAGCAATCAGCCCCAGCATTTT. The whole variable domain, filled in from reference TRBV2 and TRBJ1-5, reads EPEVTQTPSHQVTQMGQEVILRCVPISNHLYFYWYRQILGQKVEFLVSFYNNEISEKSEIFDDQFSVERPDGSNFTLKIRSTKLEDSAMYFCASSETPEKYSNQPQHFGDGTRLSIL.

The chain recombines TRBV11-3 with TRBJ2-7; D perhaps matches TRBD2 (5 bases). This CDR3 spans 15 amino acids. V dropped 5 bases and J dropped 6 bases, with 20 bases sitting between them. Germline loops: CDR1 SGHNT, CDR2 YENEEA. CDR3 nucleotide sequence: TGTGCCAGCAGCCCACCCGGAGAGTGGGCGGGCGAGCAGTACTTC. This sequence encodes CASSPPGEWAGEQYF.

This clone was seen more than once but under ten times. The chain is built from TRBV27 and TRBJ2-7; no reliable D call. The CDR3 is 13 residues long. Trimming shortened V by 7 bases and J by 2 bases, and 12 bases separated the two germline ends. Germline CDR1 and CDR2: MNHEY and SMNVEV (reference sequence). CDR3: CASIWAVPYEQYF. CDR3 DNA: TGTGCCAGCATTTGGGCCGTCCCCTACGAGCAGTACTTC.

In its sample, this clone was seen a few times. This chain uses TRBV7-2 with TRBJ2-5; possible D gene TRBD1, 6 bases. This CDR3 spans 15 amino acids. The V gene's germline CDR1 is SGHTA and CDR2 FQGNSA. Trimming cost V 3 bases and J 3 bases, with 14 bases left between them. CDR3 loop: CASSFKPRGEETQYF. For the CDR3, the DNA is TGTGCCAGCAGCTTCAAACCCAGGGGTGAAGAGACCCAGTACTTC.

The genes are TRBV19 and TRBJ1-1; D uncertain. CDR1 and CDR2 (germline): LNHDA, SQIVND (reference sequence). V dropped 6 bases and J dropped 4 bases, with 15 bases sitting between them. This CDR3 is 14 amino acids long. Written as DNA, the CDR3 is TGTGCCAGTAGCCCTAAACTAGGCGGCACTGAAGCTTTCTTT. Protein sequence: CASSPKLGGTEAFF.

The chain links TRBV9 to TRBJ1-1; D gene ambiguous. Between the trimmed V and J ends, which lost 4 bases and 0 bases, there was a span of 7 bases. The V gene's germline CDR1 is SGDLS and CDR2 YYNGEE. The CDR3 loop spans 13 amino acids. The CDR3 reads CASSILLNTEAFF. As DNA, the CDR3 is TGTGCCAGCAGCATCCTCTTGAACACTGAAGCTTTCTTT.

The chain recombines TRBV9 with TRBJ2-1, with a weak D call TRBD1 (5 bases). Germline V gene data show CDR1 as SGDLS and CDR2 as YYNGEE. V lost 2 bases to trimming and J lost 8 bases, with 17 bases between them. The CDR3 spans 15 residues. CDR3 coding DNA: TGTGCCAGCAGCGTCCGGACATCCCGGACCGATGAGCAGTTCTTC. This encodes CASSVRTSRTDEQFF.

The chain is built from TRBV11-3 and TRBJ1-1, with D uncertain. Germline V gives CDR1 SGHNT, CDR2 YENEEA. Trimming stripped 6 bases from V and 2 bases from J, with 13 bases between. The CDR3 contains 14 residues. The CDR3 bases are TGTGCCAGCAGAGGAAGGACTTCTAACACTGAAGCTTTCTTT. It yields the protein CASRGRTSNTEAFF.

This chain links TRBV24-1 with TRBJ2-1; tentatively, D is TRBD2 (5 bases). The V gene's germline CDR1 is KGHDR and CDR2 SFDVKD. V lost 7 bases to trimming and J lost 8 bases, with 14 bases between them. CDR3 length: 13 amino acids. The CDR3 DNA follows: TGTGCCACCAGCCGAGGGTCCCCAGATGAGCAGTTCTTC. Residues: CATSRGSPDEQFF.

This chain connects TRBV6-5 to TRBJ2-3; unclear D gene. Trimming removed 6 bases from V and 4 bases from J, with 8 bases in between. The CDR3 extends over 12 amino acids. Germline CDR1 and CDR2: MNHEY and SVGAGI. The CDR3 sequence: CASSLKSDTQYF. Here the CDR3 DNA reads TGTGCCAGCAGCCTTAAGTCAGATACGCAGTATTTT.